Shown below are 31 T cell receptor beta chains from a single sample sequenced in a study of blood T cells in healthy people across ages. The second PCR ran about 6 to 12 cycles with a sample-barcoded 5' primer and J-beta primers. TCRdb reanalysed the 5' RACE reads using MiXCR and keeps one entry per CDR3 protein. The sample contains 800,000 or so distinct CDR3 sequences, 20% to 30% of which appear only once. These sequences were also reported in another study, on T cells of mothers and their children.

Sequenced sample: blood. The source of these receptors is a boy aged 5-17 years in good health.

There are a few counts of this clonotype. This sequence joins TRBV5-1 and TRBJ1-4; no clear D gene. The CDR3 covers 13 residues. The V end was cut by 8 bases, the J end by 3 bases, with 11 bases between. The germline V gene has CDR1 SGHRS and CDR2 YFSETQ. Here the CDR3 reads CASTEDANEKLFF. The CDR3 DNA follows: TGCGCCAGTACGGAAGATGCTAATGAAAAACTGTTTTTT.

The chain combines TRBV9 with TRBJ1-1; D remains unclear. The CDR3 runs 15 residues. V lost 0 bases and J lost 6, with 15 bases in between. Looked up from germline, CDR1 is SGDLS and CDR2 is YYNGEE. DNA for the CDR3: TGTGCCAGCAGCGTAGCTTTAGGGCGAGGTGCTGAAGCTTTCTTT. Protein: CASSVALGRGAEAFF. Complete variable domain (other parts from reference TRBV9 and TRBJ1-1): DSGVTQTPKHLITATGQRVTLRCSPRSGDLSVYWYQQSLDQGLQFLIQYYNGEERAKGNILERFSAQQFPDLHSELNLSSLELGDSALYFCASSVALGRGAEAFFGQGTRLTVV.

The chain is built from TRBV7-2 and TRBJ2-7; the D is unclear. The CDR3 length is 15 residues. V was trimmed by 2 bases and J by 7 bases, leaving 18 bases between them. The germline V gene encodes CDR1 SGHTA and CDR2 FQGNSA. CDR3 residues: CASSLSRRTSGEQYF. CDR3 sequence (DNA): TGTGCCAGCAGCTTATCGCGAAGGACCTCTGGGGAGCAGTACTTC.

The J gene is TRBJ1-6, the V gene TRBV20-1, with a tentative D call TRBD1 (5 bases). Germline CDR1 reads DFQATT; CDR2 reads SNEGSKA (reference sequence). The V and J ends lost 3 bases and 5 bases respectively, with 14 bases between them. The CDR3 contains 15 residues. Written as DNA, the CDR3 is TGCAGTGCTAGCGCTCGGGGGAGAAATAATTCACCCCTCCACTTT. Its translation is CSASARGRNNSPLHF.

The J gene is TRBJ1-2, the V gene TRBV29-1; tentative D call: TRBD1 (6 bases). V lost 4 bases and J 8 bases, leaving 11 bases between the germline ends. The CDR3 length is 11 residues. Germline CDR1 and CDR2: SQVTM and ANQGSEA. The CDR3 sequence: CSVAGHQGYTF. CDR3 DNA: TGCAGCGTTGCGGGACACCAAGGCTACACCTTC.

The sample holds a few counts of this clonotype. The chain recombines TRBV4-3 with TRBJ2-2; D might be TRBD1 (6 bases). Trimming stripped 4 bases from V and 2 bases from J, with 14 bases between. Germline loops: CDR1 LGHNA, CDR2 YSLEER. There are 16 residues in the CDR3. In nucleotides, the CDR3 is TGCGCCAGCAGCCCAGGGGCAGGGGATAACACCGGGGAGCTGTTTTTT. Translating it yields CASSPGAGDNTGELFF.

V gene TRBV20-1 combines with J gene TRBJ1-1, with TRBD1 as a possible D gene (6 bases). Trimming pared 2 bases from V and 0 bases from J, leaving 16 bases between. The CDR3 consists of 16 residues. Looked up from germline, CDR1 is DFQATT and CDR2 is SNEGSKA (reference sequence). This CDR3 is CSARSPSGQMNTEAFF. The CDR3 DNA follows: TGCAGTGCTAGAAGCCCATCCGGACAGATGAACACTGAAGCTTTCTTT.

The chain uses TRBV7-2 and TRBJ2-5, with 9 bases identical to TRBD2. CDR1 is SGHTA and CDR2 is FQGNSA in the germline V gene. The V segment lost 0 bases and the J segment 4 bases; nucleotides outside the gene matches: 12. The CDR3 is 18 residues long. CDR3 DNA: TGTGCCAGCAGCTTAGCAATGGTAGCGGGGGCTGTCGGAGAGACCCAGTACTTC. Translation gives CASSLAMVAGAVGETQYF.

A few counts support this clonotype. This chain joins TRBV20-1 and TRBJ1-2; tentatively, D is TRBD1 (5 bases). Germline loops: CDR1 DFQATT, CDR2 SNEGSKA (reference sequence). CDR3 length: 12 residues. Trimming removed 1 base at V and 6 bases at J, with 9 bases between. CDR3 loop: CSARVGGNGYTF. The CDR3 bases are TGCAGTGCTAGAGTTGGGGGGAATGGCTACACCTTC.

CDR3 protein: CASGWVGLNTEAFF. CDR3 nucleotides: TGTGCCAGCGGTTGGGTGGGGTTGAACACTGAAGCTTTCTTT. J is TRBJ1-1 and V is TRBV6-5; D is ambiguous. The CDR3 loop spans 14 amino acids. Germline V gives CDR1 MNHEY, CDR2 SVGAGI. The ends were cut back, 8 bases at V and 0 bases at J, with 13 bases in the middle.

This chain connects TRBV4-3 to TRBJ2-1; 9 bases are shared with TRBD2. From germline, CDR1 is LGHNA and CDR2 YSLEER. J gave up 12 bases and V 1 base, and 4 bases lay outside the gene matches. The CDR3 covers 13 residues. CDR3 DNA: TGCGCCAGCAGCCAAGGCATAGCGGGAGCGCAGTTCTTC. The encoded protein is CASSQGIAGAQFF.

This clonotype was counted at least ten times. The rearrangement links TRBV20-1 to TRBJ1-5; TRBD1 is a possible D gene (5 bases). V lost 3 bases, J lost 7 bases, and 16 bases lay in between. Looked up from germline, CDR1 is DFQATT and CDR2 is SNEGSKA (reference sequence). The length of the CDR3 is 14 residues. The CDR3 DNA sequence: TGCAGTGCTAGTCAGGGAGGGGACTGGCAGCCCCAGCATTTT. It encodes CSASQGGDWQPQHF.

The table lists this clonotype with a few counts. The chain has TRBV29-1 and TRBJ2-2, with D unclear. CDR1 is SQVTM, CDR2 ANQGSEA, per germline. This CDR3 contains 12 residues. V was cut by 5 bases and J by 1 base, with 5 bases left in between. Here the CDR3 reads CSVTQNTGELFF. Here the CDR3 DNA reads TGCAGCGTTACACAGAACACCGGGGAGCTGTTTTTT.

This clonotype was observed a few times. The CDR3 coding sequence is TGTGCCAGCAGTTCTTCTAGCGGCGAACGTTCCTACGAGCAGTACTTC. As protein: CASSSSSGERSYEQYF. The genes are TRBV27 and TRBJ2-7; 7 bases fit TRBD2. Germline V lookup: CDR1 MNHEY, CDR2 SMNVEV (reference sequence). The V gene end was trimmed by 4 bases and the J gene end by 1 base; junction bases not matched to a gene: 10. This CDR3 has 16 residues.

In its sample, this clonotype was seen a few times. This sequence joins TRBV20-1 and TRBJ2-1, with D hard to call. Germline lookup yields CDR1 DFQATT and CDR2 SNEGSKA (reference sequence). This CDR3 is built from 13 residues. V was clipped by 5 bases and J by 9 bases, with 17 bases between them. CDR3 sequence: CSALQSLIGEQFF. The CDR3 DNA sequence: TGCAGTGCTCTACAGTCCTTAATCGGTGAGCAGTTCTTC.

The genes are TRBV15 and TRBJ2-5; D is possibly TRBD2 (5 bases). CDR1 and CDR2 from the germline V gene are LNHNV and YYDKDF (reference sequence). V was clipped by 5 bases and J by 3 bases, with 13 bases between them. This CDR3 contains 14 residues. The DNA of the CDR3 is TGTGCCACCAGCCTCGATAGCGAAAAAGAGACCCAGTACTTC. Amino acids: CATSLDSEKETQYF. The complete variable domain, with remaining parts taken from reference TRBV15 and TRBJ2-5, reads DAMVIQNPRYQVTQFGKPVTLSCSQTLNHNVMYWYQQKSSQAPKLLFHYYDKDFNNEADTPDNFQSRRPNTSFCFLDIRSPGLGDTAMYLCATSLDSEKETQYFGPGTRLLVL.

The chain links TRBV6-5 to TRBJ1-1; TRBD1 agrees at 8 bases. The CDR3 totals 20 residues. The germline gives CDR1 MNHEY, CDR2 SVGAGI. The J segment lost 3 bases and the V segment lost 2 bases, leaving 20 bases of the junction unmatched. The CDR3 nucleotides are TGTGCCAGCAGTTACGCCTATAATTACCTACAGGGGGAAGGGGACACTGAAGCTTTCTTT. Translated: CASSYAYNYLQGEGDTEAFF.

In DNA, the CDR3 is TGCAGTGCTAGGGCTAAAGATCTAGCGGGAGGGCCGTATGAGCAGTTCTTC. Amino acids: CSARAKDLAGGPYEQFF. The chain uses TRBV20-1 and TRBJ2-5, with 12 positions matching TRBD2. The J call may not be correct, given that the DNA end is closer to TRBJ2-1. The CDR3 totals 17 residues. Germline lookup yields CDR1 DFQATT and CDR2 SNEGSKA (reference sequence).

This clonotype occurred a few times. The chain links TRBV5-1 to TRBJ1-4; no reliable D call. This CDR3 has 17 residues. The V end lost 5 bases, the J end lost 7 bases, and 24 bases lay between the germline ends. Germline values: CDR1 SGHRS, CDR2 YFSETQ. The chain's CDR3 is CASSRSSIAGGPEKLFF. The CDR3 DNA is TGCGCCAGCAGTCGGTCATCAATAGCGGGAGGGCCTGAAAAACTGTTTTTT.

This clonotype turned up a few times. The rearrangement links TRBV25-1 to TRBJ1-2, with 9 bases lining up with TRBD1. Germline loops: CDR1 MGHDK, CDR2 SYGVNS. V shed 1 base, J shed 9 bases, and the junction held 6 bases outside the gene matches. This CDR3 contains 14 residues. The CDR3 DNA follows: TGTGCCAGCAGTGAATGGGGACAGGGAGGTAGCTACACCTTC. Its protein is CASSEWGQGGSYTF.

The V call is TRBV2, the J call TRBJ2-1, with D perhaps TRBD2 (6 bases). Germline V gene data show CDR1 as SNHLY and CDR2 as FYNNEI. Deletions cut 4 bases from V and 4 bases from J, with 11 bases between. The CDR3 spans 14 residues. In nucleotides, the CDR3 is TGTGCCAGCAGTGTTATGGGGGGTTACAATGAGCAGTTCTTC. This codes for CASSVMGGYNEQFF. The entire variable domain, with the rest obtained from reference TRBV2 and TRBJ2-1, is as follows: EPEVTQTPSHQVTQMGQEVILRCVPISNHLYFYWYRQILGQKVEFLVSFYNNEISEKSEIFDDQFSVERPDGSNFTLKIRSTKLEDSAMYFCASSVMGGYNEQFFGPGTRLTVL.

This clonotype turned up a few times. The gene calls are TRBV5-5 and TRBJ2-3, with 9 bases matching TRBD1. From germline, CDR1 is SGHKS and CDR2 YYEKEE (reference sequence). The CDR3 loop spans 14 amino acids. The trim removed 1 base at V and 6 bases at J, leaving 3 bases unmatched. The CDR3 loop reads CASSLIGQGDTQYF. In nucleotides, the CDR3 is TGTGCCAGCAGCTTGATTGGACAGGGGGATACGCAGTATTTT.

The chain links TRBV15 to TRBJ2-4; D is unclear. With 8 bases removed from V and 0 bases from J, the gap between germline ends came to 17 bases. The CDR3 is 16 amino acids. Germline lookup yields CDR1 LNHNV and CDR2 YYDKDF (reference sequence). Here the CDR3 reads CATESDTLLAKNIQYF. In DNA, the CDR3 is TGTGCCACCGAAAGTGACACACTACTAGCCAAAAACATTCAGTACTTC.

The chain links TRBV12-3 or TRBV12-4 to TRBJ2-1; possibly TRBD1 for D (5 bases). Between the trimmed V and J ends, which lost 0 bases and 9 bases, there was a span of 12 bases. The CDR3 totals 14 residues. The CDR3 loop is CASSLAGRPSEQFF. In DNA, the CDR3 is TGTGCCAGCAGTTTAGCGGGGCGGCCGAGTGAGCAGTTCTTC.

This clonotype was counted ten times or more. The rearrangement uses TRBV15 and TRBJ2-7, with TRBD2 matching over 12 bases. There are 19 residues in the CDR3. Germline-derived CDR1 and CDR2 are LNHNV and YYDKDF (reference sequence). With V trimmed by 0 bases and J by 1 base, 10 bases remained unmatched. CDR3 in DNA: TGTGCCACCAGCAGAGATCGCGTTCTAGCGGGAGGGCCGTCCTACGAGCAGTACTTC. Amino acids: CATSRDRVLAGGPSYEQYF.

The genes are TRBV29-1 and TRBJ1-2, with D perhaps matching TRBD1 (5 bases). Germline lookup yields CDR1 SQVTM and CDR2 ANQGSEA. The CDR3 sequence is 13 residues long. Trimming removed 4 bases at V and 2 bases at J, with 11 bases between. CDR3 sequence: CSVVGRANYGYTF. DNA for the CDR3: TGCAGCGTTGTGGGCAGGGCAAACTATGGCTACACCTTC.

The table lists this clonotype with a few counts. The chain links TRBV5-1 to TRBJ2-3; 8 nucleotides align to TRBD1. Per the germline V gene, CDR1 is SGHRS and CDR2 is YFSETQ. The junction had 6 bases not matched to a gene; V was cut back by 0 bases and J by 6 bases. The CDR3 spans 15 residues. CDR3 bases: TGCGCCAGCAGCTTGGATCCAGGGGGCATTGATACGCAGTATTTT. It translates to CASSLDPGGIDTQYF.

A few counts support this clonotype. The junction and the germline gene differ at one end; a read error may be behind it. This chain links TRBV20-1 with TRBJ2-3; D remains ambiguous. In germline, CDR1 is DFQATT, CDR2 SNEGSKA (reference sequence). The CDR3 covers 14 residues. The CDR3 reads CGAHPPDIADTQYF. The CDR3 DNA sequence: TGCGGTGCTCATCCCCCTGACATAGCAGATACGCAGTATTTT.

V gene TRBV4-1 combines with J gene TRBJ1-2; a weak D match, TRBD1 (5 bases). The V gene lost 0 bases and the J gene lost 5 bases, with 7 bases spanning the gap. In germline, CDR1 is MGHRA, CDR2 YSYEKL. The CDR3 is made up of 13 amino acids. In nucleotides, the CDR3 is TGCGCCAGCAGCCAAGAGGCAGGGTATGGCTACACCTTC. Amino acid sequence: CASSQEAGYGYTF.

This clonotype appeared a few times. V is TRBV12-3 or TRBV12-4 and J is TRBJ1-6, with a tentative D call TRBD1 (6 bases). The CDR3 totals 14 residues. Between the trimmed V and J ends, which lost 3 bases and 7 bases, there was a span of 10 bases. CDR3 residues: CASSFNQGNSPLHF. The DNA for the CDR3 is TGTGCCAGCAGTTTTAACCAGGGGAATTCACCCCTCCACTTT.

Of note for this clonotype: The junction departs from germline at one end; a sequencing error may be responsible. The V and J genes are TRBV7-7 and TRBJ2-5, with 11 bases aligning to TRBD2. The end of the DNA fits TRBJ2-7 better, so the J call may be wrong. This CDR3 is built from 15 residues. Germline lookup yields CDR1 SSHAT and CDR2 FNYEAQ (reference sequence). In nucleotides, the CDR3 is TGTGCTAGCAGCGAGGGACTAGCGGCCCAGTACGAGCAGTACTTC. Its protein product is CASSEGLAAQYEQYF.